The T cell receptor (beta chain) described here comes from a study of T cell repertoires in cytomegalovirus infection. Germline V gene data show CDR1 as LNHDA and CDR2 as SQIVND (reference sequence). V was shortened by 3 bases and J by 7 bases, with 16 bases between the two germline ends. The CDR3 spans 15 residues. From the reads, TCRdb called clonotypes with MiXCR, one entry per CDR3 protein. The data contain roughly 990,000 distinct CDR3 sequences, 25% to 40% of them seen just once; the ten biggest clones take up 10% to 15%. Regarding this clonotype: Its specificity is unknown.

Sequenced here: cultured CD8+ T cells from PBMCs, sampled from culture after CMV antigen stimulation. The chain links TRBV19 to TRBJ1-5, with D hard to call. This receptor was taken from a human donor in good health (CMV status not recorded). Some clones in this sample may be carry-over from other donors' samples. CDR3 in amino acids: CASSIPTLPPQPQHF. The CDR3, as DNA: TGTGCCAGTAGTATTCCCACTCTACCCCCGCAGCCCCAGCATTTT.